These T cell receptor beta chains were read from a single sample in a study of T cells in Graves' hyperthyroidism and ophthalmopathy. TCRdb passed the multiplex PCR reads through MiXCR, listing each CDR3 protein once. The sample has a few hundred thousand distinct CDR3 sequences; around 14% are singletons. Sample: blood. These receptors were collected from a woman aged 18-29 years with Graves' hyperthyroidism that later progressed to Graves' ophthalmopathy. Both conserved end residues are part of each CDR3. D genes are given only for firm matches. Only some rows state a clone size, as once, few, many or a class for expanded clones.

d_call: NA
v_call: TRBV27
j_call: TRBJ1-1
clone_size: few
cdr3_nt: TGTGCCAGCAGTTTTAGGGGGGGAACAACTGAAGCTTTCTTT
cdr3_aa: CASSFRGGTTEAFF

d_call: NA
v_call: TRBV18
j_call: TRBJ2-5
clone_size: many
cdr3_nt: TGTGCCAGCTCACCATTGGCCCAGACGTACCAAGAGACCCAGTACTTC
cdr3_aa: CASSPLAQTYQETQYF

d_call: TRBD1
v_call: TRBV19
j_call: TRBJ1-2
clone_size: few
cdr3_nt: TGTGCCAGTAGTAGGAAACCGGGACAGGGGAAAAAGGCGAGTGGCTACACCTTC
cdr3_aa: CASSRKPGQGKKASGYTF

d_call: NA
v_call: TRBV18
j_call: TRBJ1-4
clone_size: few
cdr3_nt: TGTGCCAGCTCACTGGCCCGGGACATATCAACTAATGAAAAACTGTTTTTT
cdr3_aa: CASSLARDISTNEKLFF

d_call: TRBD1
v_call: TRBV2
j_call: TRBJ2-2
clone_size: many
cdr3_nt: TGTGCCACCGAGAGGGACAGGGGGCGCACCGGGGAGCTGTTTTTT
cdr3_aa: CATERDRGRTGELFF

d_call: NA
v_call: TRBV28
j_call: TRBJ2-7
clone_size: many
cdr3_nt: TGTGCCAGCAGTTTAGGGACTCCTCCCTACGAGCAGTACTTC
cdr3_aa: CASSLGTPPYEQYF

d_call: NA
v_call: TRBV7-2
j_call: TRBJ2-1
clone_size: many
cdr3_nt: TGTGCCAGCAGCTTAGCTAGTGATGAGCAGTTCTTC
cdr3_aa: CASSLASDEQFF

d_call: NA
v_call: TRBV14
j_call: TRBJ1-2
clone_size: NA
cdr3_nt: TGTGCCAGCAGCCAAGATAAGGGGATTTATGGCTACACCTTC
cdr3_aa: CASSQDKGIYGYTF

d_call: NA
v_call: TRBV27
j_call: TRBJ2-7
clone_size: many
cdr3_nt: TGTGCCAGCAGAGGGGTGCGGGCCTACGAGCAGTACTTC
cdr3_aa: CASRGVRAYEQYF

d_call: NA
v_call: TRBV5-6
j_call: TRBJ1-2
clone_size: few
cdr3_nt: TGTGCCAGCAGTACCGTCCCCTATGGCTACACCTTC
cdr3_aa: CASSTVPYGYTF

d_call: TRBD1
v_call: TRBV9
j_call: TRBJ2-5
clone_size: NA
cdr3_nt: TGTGCCAGCAGCGTAGCCCCTCGGACAGGGCTGGTTGAGACCCAGTACTTC
cdr3_aa: CASSVAPRTGLVETQYF

d_call: NA
v_call: TRBV20-1
j_call: TRBJ2-7
clone_size: many
cdr3_nt: TGCAGTGCTAGAGTTGGGGGGCCCGACGAGCAGTACTTC
cdr3_aa: CSARVGGPDEQYF

d_call: NA
v_call: TRBV7-9
j_call: TRBJ2-3
clone_size: many
cdr3_nt: TGTGCCAGCAGCCTGCGGGAACCTTCTAGCACAGATACGCAGTATTTT
cdr3_aa: CASSLREPSSTDTQYF

d_call: TRBD1
v_call: TRBV7-8
j_call: TRBJ2-3
clone_size: many
cdr3_nt: TGTGCCAGCAGCTTAGACGACAGGGGATCAGATACGCAGTATTTT
cdr3_aa: CASSLDDRGSDTQYF

d_call: TRBD2
v_call: TRBV7-3
j_call: TRBJ2-1
clone_size: many
cdr3_nt: TGTGCCAGCAGCCCAAGCGGGAGGAATGAGCAGTTCTTC
cdr3_aa: CASSPSGRNEQFF

d_call: NA
v_call: TRBV5-8
j_call: TRBJ1-4
clone_size: NA
cdr3_nt: TGTGCCAGCAGCTCGGATAGGAAGGTTCGCGAAAAACTGTTTTTT
cdr3_aa: CASSSDRKVREKLFF

d_call: NA
v_call: TRBV29-1
j_call: TRBJ2-1
clone_size: many
cdr3_nt: TGCAGCGTTGAAAAGACCCATTTTTCCTACAATGAGCAGTTCTTC
cdr3_aa: CSVEKTHFSYNEQFF

d_call: TRBD2
v_call: TRBV20-1
j_call: TRBJ2-5
clone_size: many
cdr3_nt: TGCAGTGCTAGAGCGGGAGGCGGGATGGAGACCCAGTACTTC
cdr3_aa: CSARAGGGMETQYF

d_call: NA
v_call: TRBV9
j_call: TRBJ2-5
clone_size: NA
cdr3_nt: TGTGCCAGCAGCCCGACACCCGGACAAGACCCCCAGTACTTC
cdr3_aa: CASSPTPGQDPQYF

d_call: NA
v_call: TRBV6-2/TRBV6-3
j_call: TRBJ2-1
clone_size: many
cdr3_nt: TGTGCCAGCAGTTACTCGACGTCCAATGAGCAGTTCTTC
cdr3_aa: CASSYSTSNEQFF

d_call: TRBD1
v_call: TRBV7-2
j_call: TRBJ2-7
clone_size: NA
cdr3_nt: TGTGCCAGCAGCCCCGCCGGGACAGGGACCTACGAGCAGCACTTC
cdr3_aa: CASSPAGTGTYEQHF

d_call: TRBD1
v_call: TRBV10-3
j_call: TRBJ2-7
clone_size: many
cdr3_nt: TGTGCCATCAGTGGGGGACAGGCCTACGAGCAGTACTTC
cdr3_aa: CAISGGQAYEQYF

d_call: NA
v_call: TRBV6-1
j_call: TRBJ2-1
clone_size: many
cdr3_nt: TGTGCCAGCATCAAACGACAGATTTTTAGCTCCTACAATGAGCAGTTCTTC
cdr3_aa: CASIKRQIFSSYNEQFF

d_call: NA
v_call: TRBV20-1
j_call: TRBJ1-1
clone_size: few
cdr3_nt: TGCAGTGCTAGAAGGCAGACAAGAGTGAACACTGAAGCTTTCTTT
cdr3_aa: CSARRQTRVNTEAFF

d_call: TRBD2
v_call: TRBV20-1
j_call: TRBJ2-1
clone_size: many
cdr3_nt: TGCAGTGCCGCTAGCGGGAGCTCCTACAATGAGCAGTTCTTC
cdr3_aa: CSAASGSSYNEQFF

d_call: TRBD2
v_call: TRBV11-2
j_call: TRBJ2-5
clone_size: many
cdr3_nt: TGTGCCAGCAGCTTCGCCTTACTAGCGGGAGGAGAGACCCAGTACTTC
cdr3_aa: CASSFALLAGGETQYF

d_call: NA
v_call: TRBV15
j_call: TRBJ2-2
clone_size: few
cdr3_nt: TGTGCCACCAGCAGAGCTTGGGACGGGGAGCTGTTTTTT
cdr3_aa: CATSRAWDGELFF

d_call: TRBD1
v_call: TRBV20-1
j_call: TRBJ2-7
clone_size: few
cdr3_nt: TGCAGTGCCAGGAAACTCCTTCGGGACAGTCATCCCTACGAGCAGTACTTC
cdr3_aa: CSARKLLRDSHPYEQYF

d_call: NA
v_call: TRBV3-1
j_call: TRBJ1-2
clone_size: NA
cdr3_nt: TGTGCCAGCAGCCAAGACGAGGTTGGCTACACCTTC
cdr3_aa: CASSQDEVGYTF

d_call: NA
v_call: TRBV15
j_call: TRBJ1-3
clone_size: few
cdr3_nt: TGTGCCACCAGGCCCACTGTCTCTGGAAACACCATATATTTT
cdr3_aa: CATRPTVSGNTIYF

d_call: NA
v_call: TRBV12-3/TRBV12-4
j_call: TRBJ1-3
clone_size: many
cdr3_nt: TGTGCCAGCAGTCCTGACGCTACTGGAAACACCATATATTTT
cdr3_aa: CASSPDATGNTIYF